This T cell receptor (beta chain) was identified in a study of blood T cell repertoires in COVID-19. Authors' analysis steps: Quantification of nucleated cells was approximated via reference gene primer amplification. The repertoire was sequenced with immunoSEQ multiplex PCR; TCRdb's copy has only in-frame clones and lacks some. V and J calls and clone size are as listed in that table; D and trimming were resolved from the DNA. The sample holds about 170,000 clones, approximately 87% seen once. The V and J ends lost 0 bases and 6 bases, in that order; junction bases with no gene match: 2. CDR1 is SGDLS and CDR2 is YYNGEE in the germline V gene. The length of the CDR3 is 13 residues. This clone was seen only once.

Material: peripheral blood. This chain connects TRBV9 to TRBJ2-7, with 8 bases matching TRBD2. The clonotype originates from a man aged 18 to 30 with active or convalescent COVID-19. CDR3 amino acids: CASSVGTSLEQYF. The CDR3 coding sequence is TGTGCCAGCAGCGTAGGGACTAGCCTCGAGCAGTACTTC. The whole variable domain, remainder taken from reference TRBV9 and TRBJ2-7, is DSGVTQTPKHLITATGQRVTLRCSPRSGDLSVYWYQQSLDQGLQFLIQYYNGEERAKGNILERFSAQQFPDLHSELNLSSLELGDSALYFCASSVGTSLEQYFGPGTRLTVT.